Following are 15 T cell receptor beta chains from one sample sequenced in a study of T cells in Graves' hyperthyroidism and ophthalmopathy. It was RNA transcripts that yielded the amplified TCR beta CDR3 regions. The TCR CDR3 was amplified in a first-round RT-PCR using the HTBI primer set. MiXCR was run by TCRdb on the multiplex PCR reads, yielding one entry per CDR3 protein. The sample consists of roughly 570,000 distinct CDR3 sequences, about half of them appearing once. Sequencing input: peripheral blood or thyroid tissue (not recorded which). These receptors originate from a woman aged 18-29 years with Graves' hyperthyroidism.

CDR3 nucleotide sequence: TGCAGCGTTGACGGAAGGGGGGACAGGGCGAACGGCTACACCTTC. It specifies CSVDGRGDRANGYTF. V usage is TRBV29-1 and J usage is TRBJ1-2; 9 bases map to TRBD1. V was clipped by 3 bases and J by 8 bases; unmatched bases: 13. The V gene's germline CDR1 is SQVTM and CDR2 ANQGSEA. This CDR3 is built from 15 residues.

CDR3 coding DNA: TGTGCCAGCAGTCCTCGGACAGGGATCTATTCTGGAAACACCATATATTTT. Translated, it gives CASSPRTGIYSGNTIYF. This chain links TRBV12-3 or TRBV12-4 with TRBJ1-3, with 8 bases matching TRBD1. V trimming: 5 bases; J trimming: 1 base; junction bases outside the gene matches: 10. The CDR3 length is 17 residues.

The V gene is TRBV11-2, the J gene TRBJ2-6, with a weak D call TRBD2 (5 bases). CDR3 size: 17 residues. From germline, CDR1 is SGHAT and CDR2 FQNNGV. Trimming stripped 3 bases from V and 4 bases from J, with 16 bases between. The CDR3 coding sequence is TGTGCCAGCAGCTTCCCGACGCTCACGGGAGGGGCCAACGTCCTGACTTTC. This encodes CASSFPTLTGGANVLTF.

With regard to this clonotype: This may be a read error: a much more frequent sequence differs by one nucleotide. V gene TRBV12-3 or TRBV12-4 combines with J gene TRBJ1-5; unclear D gene. The CDR3 sequence is 14 residues long. The CDR3 sequence: CASSYSESNRPQHF. CDR3 coding DNA: TGTGCCAGCAGTTACTCAGAGAGCAATCGGCCCCAGCATTTT.

In this sample, this clonotype turned up many times. The rearrangement joins TRBV5-1 to TRBJ2-5; 7 bases align to TRBD1. J gave up 1 base and V 4 bases, and 22 bases lay outside the gene matches. Germline V gene lookup returns CDR1 SGHRS and CDR2 YFSETQ. There are 20 residues in the CDR3. CDR3 bases: TGCGCCAGCAGCCTACCTAATTGGACAGGTCAGAAGGTTAGCCAAGAGACCCAGTACTTC. This sequence encodes CASSLPNWTGQKVSQETQYF.

This clonotype was counted many times. Here the CDR3 DNA reads TGTGCCAGTAGTTGGGGCCGTGAGGGAGAAGCTTTCTTT. Translated, it gives CASSWGREGEAFF. This chain uses TRBV19 with TRBJ1-1, with a possible D match to TRBD1 (5 bases). Germline V gives CDR1 LNHDA, CDR2 SQIVND (reference sequence). The CDR3 consists of 13 residues. V was pared by 5 bases and J by 8 bases, with 15 bases between. The variable domain in full, completed from reference TRBV19 and TRBJ1-1, reads DGGITQSPKYLFRKEGQNVTLSCEQNLNHDAMYWYRQDPGQGLRLIYYSQIVNDFQKGDIAEGYSVSREKKESFPLTVTSAQKNPTAFYLCASSWGREGEAFFGQGTRLTVV.

This clonotype was picked up many times. V is TRBV12-3 or TRBV12-4 and J is TRBJ2-5; D unclear. V was clipped by 6 bases and J by 5 bases, with 16 bases between them. The CDR3 runs 14 residues. For the CDR3, the DNA is TGTGCCAGCAGCCCTCCCGAGAGGCCGGAGACCCAGTACTTC. Protein: CASSPPERPETQYF.

The J gene is TRBJ1-2, the V gene TRBV29-1; the D gene is possibly TRBD1 (6 bases). Germline V gene lookup returns CDR1 SQVTM and CDR2 ANQGSEA. Deletions cut 5 bases from V and 4 bases from J, with 14 bases between. The CDR3 has 13 residues. CDR3 sequence (DNA): TGCAGCGTTACAACAGGGACGGGCTATGGCTACACCTTC. Its protein product is CSVTTGTGYGYTF. The full variable domain, in which reference TRBV29-1 and TRBJ1-2 provide the parts outside the CDR3, is SAVISQKPSRDICQRGTSLTIQCQVDSQVTMMFWYRQQPGQSLTLIATANQGSEATYESGFVIDKFPISRPNLTFSTLTVSNMSPEDSSIYLCSVTTGTGYGYTFGSGTRLTVV.

The chain is built from TRBV6-5 and TRBJ1-6, with TRBD1 matching over 8 bases. Germline assignment: CDR1 MNHEY and CDR2 SVGAGI. Unmatched junction bases numbered 12, after V lost 8 bases and J lost 9 bases. This CDR3 spans 15 amino acids. The CDR3 DNA reads TGTGCCAGCGAGCTCGCGGGGGACAGGTCTTCACCCCTCCACTTT. It is translated as CASELAGDRSSPLHF.

This clonotype was observed a handful of times. CDR3 nucleotide sequence: TGTGCCAGCAGCTTGGGGAGGGGGCAAAATTCACCCCTCCACTTT. Protein: CASSLGRGQNSPLHF. The chain is built from TRBV5-4 and TRBJ1-6, with 7 bases identical to TRBD1. CDR1 is SGHNT and CDR2 is YYREEE in the germline V gene (reference sequence). The V and J ends lost 0 bases and 7 bases, in that order; junction bases with no gene match: 4. CDR3 length: 15 amino acids.

This clonotype was detected many times. The chain is built from TRBV7-9 and TRBJ2-5; no clear D gene. The CDR3 sequence is 13 residues long. Trimming took 6 bases from V and 2 from J, leaving 10 bases between them. The germline V gene encodes CDR1 SEHNR and CDR2 FQNEAQ (reference sequence). The CDR3 DNA is TGTGCCAGCAGGAGTAGCAGACAAGAGACCCAGTACTTC. Translating it yields CASRSSRQETQYF.

This clonotype has ten or more counts. V is TRBV29-1 and J is TRBJ2-2; D gene uncertain. The CDR3 runs 14 residues. Germline-derived CDR1 and CDR2 are SQVTM and ANQGSEA. V was pared by 2 bases and J by 3 bases, with 10 bases between. This CDR3 reads CSVEKDGDTGELFF. The CDR3 DNA follows: TGCAGCGTTGAAAAAGATGGGGACACCGGGGAGCTGTTTTTT.

This clonotype has at least ten counts. This rearrangement joins TRBV19 to TRBJ2-7; a weak D match, TRBD2 (6 bases). Trimming stripped 3 bases from V and 4 bases from J, with 10 bases between. Germline CDR1 is LNHDA and CDR2 is SQIVND (reference sequence). This CDR3 comprises 13 residues. The CDR3 region is CASSILLAYEQYF. DNA for the CDR3: TGTGCCAGTAGTATTCTCCTAGCGTACGAGCAGTACTTC.

This clonotype was recorded many times. The chain employs TRBV5-1 and TRBJ2-2; 8 bases agree with TRBD1. The CDR3 length is 16 residues. Germline V gene sequence: CDR1 SGHRS, CDR2 YFSETQ. V dropped 2 bases and J dropped 2; count of bases not matched to a gene: 5. The CDR3 protein is CASSFWTGRNTGELFF. In DNA, the CDR3 is TGCGCCAGCAGCTTTTGGACAGGGCGTAACACCGGGGAGCTGTTTTTT. The full variable domain, with the rest looked up from reference TRBV5-1 and TRBJ2-2, is KAGVTQTPRYLIKTRGQQVTLSCSPISGHRSVSWYQQTPGQGLQFLFEYFSETQRNKGNFPGRFSGRQFSNSRSEMNVSTLELGDSALYLCASSFWTGRNTGELFFGEGSRLTVL.

This rearrangement joins TRBV4-1 to TRBJ2-7; perhaps TRBD1 as D (9 bases). This CDR3 is 16 amino acids long. The germline gives CDR1 MGHRA, CDR2 YSYEKL. Deletions cut 0 bases from V and 4 bases from J, with 16 bases between. The CDR3 spells CASSQEVAGQGYEQYF. In nucleotides, the CDR3 is TGCGCCAGCAGCCAAGAAGTAGCGGGACAGGGATACGAGCAGTACTTC.